These 5 T cell receptor beta chains share one sample of origin, sequenced in a study of naive and memory T cell subsets. Two oligonucleotides, mixed equimolar, formed the beta constant-region primer covering TRBC1 and TRBC2. Nested alpha and beta constant-region primers with the SP2 primer drove four PCR rounds on ligated cDNA. TCRdb re-analysed the UMI-ligation and nested PCR reads in MiXCR, keeping a single row per CDR3 protein. The sample lists 95,000 to 150,000 distinct CDR3 sequences; 36% were seen once. Sequencing was carried out using central memory CD4+ T cells from blood. The receptors derive from a human donor in good health.

The chain uses TRBV7-2 and TRBJ2-3, with 10 bases identical to TRBD1. The germline V gene has CDR1 SGHTA and CDR2 FQGNSA. Trimming took 1 base from V and 5 from J; bases not matched to a gene: 3. This CDR3 is 15 amino acids long. In nucleotides, the CDR3 is TGTGCCAGCAGCTTAGAGGGACAGGGGTTAGATACGCAGTATTTT. As protein: CASSLEGQGLDTQYF.

This clonotype was counted between two and nine times. The V and J genes are TRBV7-2 and TRBJ2-3; possible D gene TRBD2, 6 bases. Germline V gene data show CDR1 as SGHTA and CDR2 as FQGNSA. The germline V and J ends were trimmed by 5 bases and 0 bases, with 12 bases remaining between them. The CDR3 is 15 residues long. The CDR3 DNA sequence: TGTGCCAGCAGCACGGAGGGAGCTAGCACAGATACGCAGTATTTT. Translation gives CASSTEGASTDTQYF.

In its sample, this clonotype was seen a few times. The junction does not match germline at one end; this may be a read error. The CDR3 loop is CASSYSRGNSEAFF. The CDR3 DNA sequence: TGTGCCAGCAGCTATAGCAGGGGGAACAGTGAAGCTTTCTTT. The V call is TRBV7-2, the J call TRBJ1-1, with 7 bases fitting TRBD1. This CDR3 comprises 14 residues. CDR1 and CDR2 from the germline V gene are SGHTA and FQGNSA.

The chain carries TRBV5-1 and TRBJ1-6; D is unresolved. CDR3 length equals 14 residues. Per germline, CDR1 SGHRS and CDR2 YFSETQ. The germline V and J ends were trimmed by 1 base and 7 bases, with 9 bases remaining between them. The CDR3 reads CASSLYRENSPLHF. As DNA, the CDR3 is TGCGCCAGCAGCTTGTATCGGGAGAATTCACCCCTCCACTTT.

The chain is built from TRBV6-5 and TRBJ1-1, with a possible D match to TRBD1 (5 bases). V was pared by 5 bases and J by 6 bases, with 22 bases between. The CDR3 is made up of 16 amino acids. CDR1 and CDR2 (germline): MNHEY, SVGAGI. The chain's CDR3 is CASSAARVGGVAEAFF. The DNA of the CDR3 is TGTGCCAGCAGTGCCGCAAGGGTTGGGGGGGTGGCTGAAGCTTTCTTT.